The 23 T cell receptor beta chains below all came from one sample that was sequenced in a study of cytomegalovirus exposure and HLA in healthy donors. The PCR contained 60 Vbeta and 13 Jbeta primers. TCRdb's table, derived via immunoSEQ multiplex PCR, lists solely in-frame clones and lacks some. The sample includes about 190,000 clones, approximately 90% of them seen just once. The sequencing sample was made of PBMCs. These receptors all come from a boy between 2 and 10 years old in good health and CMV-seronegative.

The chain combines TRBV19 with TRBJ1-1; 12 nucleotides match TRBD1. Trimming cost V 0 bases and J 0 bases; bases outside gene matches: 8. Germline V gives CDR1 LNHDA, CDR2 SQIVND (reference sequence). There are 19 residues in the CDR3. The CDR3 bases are TGTGCCAGTAGTATAGAATATTCCGGGACAGGGGGCATGAACACTGAAGCTTTCTTT. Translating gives CASSIEYSGTGGMNTEAFF.

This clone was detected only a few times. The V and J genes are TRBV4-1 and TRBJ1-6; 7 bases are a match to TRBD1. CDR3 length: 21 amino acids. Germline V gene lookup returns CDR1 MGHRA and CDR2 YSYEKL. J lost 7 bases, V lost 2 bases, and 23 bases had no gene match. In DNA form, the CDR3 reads TGCGCCAGCAGCCAAACACCCTTGAAGGACCGGGACAGCCTGGGAAATTCACCCCTCCACTTT. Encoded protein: CASSQTPLKDRDSLGNSPLHF.

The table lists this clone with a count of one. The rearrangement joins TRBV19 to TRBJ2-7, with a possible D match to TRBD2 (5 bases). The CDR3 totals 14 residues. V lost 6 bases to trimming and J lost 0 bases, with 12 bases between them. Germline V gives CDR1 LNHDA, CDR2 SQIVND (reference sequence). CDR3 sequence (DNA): TGTGCCAGTAGCACGTCCCGGGACTCCTACGAGCAGTACTTC. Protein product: CASSTSRDSYEQYF.

CDR3 in amino acids: CASGTTAYNEQFF. CDR3 DNA: TGTGCCAGCGGAACGACAGCGTACAATGAGCAGTTCTTC. This chain connects TRBV19 to TRBJ2-1; TRBD1 might be the D (5 bases). The germline CDR1 and CDR2 sequences are LNHDA and SQIVND (reference sequence). CDR3 length: 13 residues. V was shortened by 9 bases and J by 4 bases, with 13 bases between the two germline ends.

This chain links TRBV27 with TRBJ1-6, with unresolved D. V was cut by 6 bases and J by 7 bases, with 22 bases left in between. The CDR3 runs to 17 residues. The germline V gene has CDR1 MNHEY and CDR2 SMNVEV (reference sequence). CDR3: CASSLRGLDGGNSPLHF. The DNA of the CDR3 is TGTGCCAGCAGCCTTAGAGGTCTGGACGGCGGGAATTCACCCCTCCACTTT.

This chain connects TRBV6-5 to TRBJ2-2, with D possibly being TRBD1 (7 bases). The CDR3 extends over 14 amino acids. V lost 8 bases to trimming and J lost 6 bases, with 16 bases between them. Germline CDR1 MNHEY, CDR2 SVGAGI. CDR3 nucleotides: TGTGCCAGCGCTGACAGGGAGGTCGCCGGGGAGCTGTTTTTT. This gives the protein CASADREVAGELFF.

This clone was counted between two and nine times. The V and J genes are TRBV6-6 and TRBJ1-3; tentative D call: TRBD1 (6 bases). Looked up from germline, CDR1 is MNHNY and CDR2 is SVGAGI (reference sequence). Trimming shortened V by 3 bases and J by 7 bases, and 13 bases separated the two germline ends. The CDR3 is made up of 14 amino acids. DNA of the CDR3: TGTGCCAGCAGTTATGACAGGTCGGGTAACACCATATATTTT. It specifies CASSYDRSGNTIYF.

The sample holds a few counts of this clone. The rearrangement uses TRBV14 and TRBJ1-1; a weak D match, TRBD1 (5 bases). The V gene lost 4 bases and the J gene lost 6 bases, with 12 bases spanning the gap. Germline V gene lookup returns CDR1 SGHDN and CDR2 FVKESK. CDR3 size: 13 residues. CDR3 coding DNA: TGTGCCAGCAGCCTCTCCAGGGAGGCTGAAGCTTTCTTT. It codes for CASSLSREAEAFF.

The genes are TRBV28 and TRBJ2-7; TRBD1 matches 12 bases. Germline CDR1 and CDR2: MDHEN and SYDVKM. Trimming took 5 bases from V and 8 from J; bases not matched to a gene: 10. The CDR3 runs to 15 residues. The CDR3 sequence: CASSQDEGTGGQQYF. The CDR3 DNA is TGTGCCAGCAGTCAAGATGAGGGGACAGGGGGCCAGCAGTACTTC.

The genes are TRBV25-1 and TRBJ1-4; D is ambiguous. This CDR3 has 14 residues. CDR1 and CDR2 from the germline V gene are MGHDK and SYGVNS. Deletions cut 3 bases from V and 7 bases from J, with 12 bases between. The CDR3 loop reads CASSDPGESEKLFF. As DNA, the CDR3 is TGTGCCAGCAGTGACCCGGGAGAGAGTGAAAAACTGTTTTTT. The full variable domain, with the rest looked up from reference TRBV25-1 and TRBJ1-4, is EADIYQTPRYLVIGTGKKITLECSQTMGHDKMYWYQQDPGMELHLIHYSYGVNSTEKGDLSSESTVSRIRTEHFPLTLESARPSHTSQYLCASSDPGESEKLFFGSGTQLSVL.

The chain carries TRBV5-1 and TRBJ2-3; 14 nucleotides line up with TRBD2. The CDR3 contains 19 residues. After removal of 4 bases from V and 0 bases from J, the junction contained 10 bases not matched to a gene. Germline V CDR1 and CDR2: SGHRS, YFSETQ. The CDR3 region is CASSPGLAGASPSTDTQYF. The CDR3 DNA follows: TGCGCCAGCAGCCCGGGACTAGCGGGGGCCTCTCCTAGCACAGATACGCAGTATTTT.

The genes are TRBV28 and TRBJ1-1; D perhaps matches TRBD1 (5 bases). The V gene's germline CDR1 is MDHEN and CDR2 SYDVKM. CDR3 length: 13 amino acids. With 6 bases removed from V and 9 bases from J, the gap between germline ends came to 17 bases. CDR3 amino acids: CASSPPLQGKAFF. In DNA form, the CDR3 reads TGTGCCAGCAGCCCCCCTTTGCAGGGAAAAGCTTTCTTT.

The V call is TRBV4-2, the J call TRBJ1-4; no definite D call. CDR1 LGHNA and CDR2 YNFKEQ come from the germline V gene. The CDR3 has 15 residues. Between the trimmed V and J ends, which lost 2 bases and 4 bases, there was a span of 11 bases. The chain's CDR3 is CASSQSSKNNEKLFF. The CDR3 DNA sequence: TGTGCCAGCAGCCAATCCTCTAAGAATAATGAAAAACTGTTTTTT.

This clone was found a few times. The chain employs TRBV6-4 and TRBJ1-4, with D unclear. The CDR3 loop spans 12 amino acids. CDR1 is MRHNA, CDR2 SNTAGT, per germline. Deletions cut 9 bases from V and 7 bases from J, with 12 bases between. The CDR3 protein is CASFGEPEKLFF. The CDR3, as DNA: TGTGCCAGTTTCGGGGAGCCTGAAAAACTGTTTTTT.

CDR3 coding DNA: TGTGCCAGCAGCCACGGACAGTTACTGACCGGGGAGCTGTTTTTT. Its protein product is CASSHGQLLTGELFF. V and J are TRBV11-3 and TRBJ2-2, with D possibly matching TRBD1 (6 bases). V lost 5 bases to trimming and J lost 5 bases, with 15 bases between them. Germline loops: CDR1 SGHNT, CDR2 YENEEA. CDR3 length equals 15 residues.

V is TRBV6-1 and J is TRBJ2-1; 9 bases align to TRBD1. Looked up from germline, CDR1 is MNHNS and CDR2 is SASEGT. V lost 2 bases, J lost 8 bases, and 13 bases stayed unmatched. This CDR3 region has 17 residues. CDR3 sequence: CASSELSGTGFRDEQFF. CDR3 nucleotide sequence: TGTGCCAGCAGTGAACTCTCCGGGACAGGGTTTAGGGATGAGCAGTTCTTC.

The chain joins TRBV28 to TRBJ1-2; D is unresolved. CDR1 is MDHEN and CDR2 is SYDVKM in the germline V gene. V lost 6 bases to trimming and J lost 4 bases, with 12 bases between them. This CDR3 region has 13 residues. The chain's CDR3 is CASSWAQLYGYTF. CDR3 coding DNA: TGTGCCAGCAGCTGGGCCCAGCTCTATGGCTACACCTTC.

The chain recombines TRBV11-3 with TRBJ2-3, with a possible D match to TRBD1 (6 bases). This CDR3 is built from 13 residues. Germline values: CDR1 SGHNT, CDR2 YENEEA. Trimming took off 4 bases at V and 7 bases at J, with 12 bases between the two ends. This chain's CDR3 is CASSSPGENTQYF. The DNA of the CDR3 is TGTGCCAGCAGCTCCCCAGGGGAGAATACGCAGTATTTT.

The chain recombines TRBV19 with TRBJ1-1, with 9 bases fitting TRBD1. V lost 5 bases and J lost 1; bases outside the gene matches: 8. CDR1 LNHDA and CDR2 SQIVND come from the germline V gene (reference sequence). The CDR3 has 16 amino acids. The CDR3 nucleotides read TGTGCCAGTAGTGATAGACAGGGGGTAAGGAACACTGAAGCTTTCTTT. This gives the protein CASSDRQGVRNTEAFF. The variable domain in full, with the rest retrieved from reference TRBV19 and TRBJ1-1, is DGGITQSPKYLFRKEGQNVTLSCEQNLNHDAMYWYRQDPGQGLRLIYYSQIVNDFQKGDIAEGYSVSREKKESFPLTVTSAQKNPTAFYLCASSDRQGVRNTEAFFGQGTRLTVV.

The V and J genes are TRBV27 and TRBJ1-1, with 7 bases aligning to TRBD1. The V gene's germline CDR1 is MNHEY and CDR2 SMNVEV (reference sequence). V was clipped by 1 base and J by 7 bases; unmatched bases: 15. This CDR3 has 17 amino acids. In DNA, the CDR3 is TGTGCCAGCAGTTTATTATTGACAGGGCCGCCTCTCAATGAAGCTTTCTTT. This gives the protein CASSLLLTGPPLNEAFF.

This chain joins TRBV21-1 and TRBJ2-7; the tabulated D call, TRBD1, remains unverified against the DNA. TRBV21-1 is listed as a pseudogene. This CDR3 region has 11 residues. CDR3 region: CASIPDYEQYF. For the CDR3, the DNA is TGTGCCAGCATCCCAGACTACGAGCAGTACTTC.

CDR3 residues: CASSPGAHEQFF. Here the CDR3 DNA reads TGTGCCAGCAGCCCTGGGGCCCATGAGCAGTTCTTC. This rearrangement joins TRBV9 to TRBJ2-1; D is perhaps TRBD1 (5 bases). CDR1 is SGDLS, CDR2 YYNGEE, per germline. This CDR3 is built from 12 residues. The ends were cut back, 4 bases at V and 8 bases at J, with 10 bases in the middle. Full variable domain (remainder filled in from reference TRBV9 and TRBJ2-1): DSGVTQTPKHLITATGQRVTLRCSPRSGDLSVYWYQQSLDQGLQFLIQYYNGEERAKGNILERFSAQQFPDLHSELNLSSLELGDSALYFCASSPGAHEQFFGPGTRLTVL.

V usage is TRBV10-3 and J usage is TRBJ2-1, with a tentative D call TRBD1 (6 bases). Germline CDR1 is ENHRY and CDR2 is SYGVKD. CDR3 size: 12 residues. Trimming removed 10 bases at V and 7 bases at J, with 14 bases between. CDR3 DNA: TGTGCCACCGGGGACAACAGGAATGAGCAGTTCTTC. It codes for CATGDNRNEQFF.